The 5 T cell receptor beta chains below were found in one sample sequenced in a study of preoperative IRX-2 immunotherapy in early breast cancer. Treatment specified: preoperative locoregional IRX-2 cytokine immunotherapy. Generated by immunoSEQ multiplex PCR, the TCRdb table keeps only in-frame clones and is missing some. The sample lists over 25,000 clones, about 68% occurring once. The sequenced sample was lymph node tissue, obtained after IRX-2 immunotherapy. Source of these receptors: a human donor with breast cancer.

The V gene is TRBV6-4, the J gene TRBJ1-5; no reliable D call. Germline CDR1 and CDR2: MRHNA and SNTAGT. The CDR3 has 15 amino acids. The germline V and J ends were trimmed by 3 bases and 1 base, with 10 bases remaining between them. CDR3: CASSEERLSNQPQHF. The DNA of the CDR3 is TGTGCCAGCAGTGAAGAGAGGCTAAGCAATCAGCCCCAGCATTTT.

The chain links TRBV30 to TRBJ2-3; D is perhaps TRBD2 (5 bases). Trimming cost V 0 bases and J 4 bases, with 11 bases left between them. Germline values: CDR1 GTSNPN, CDR2 SVGIG (reference sequence). The length of the CDR3 is 14 residues. The CDR3 DNA is TGTGCCTGGAGTGTAAAAGGGAGCCCAGATACGCAGTATTTT. Its translation: CAWSVKGSPDTQYF.

This clone rates as medium-sized. V and J are TRBV1 and TRBJ2-5; the D segment call TRBD2 is taken from the table without a DNA check. TRBV1 is a documented pseudogene. The CDR3 covers 16 residues. CDR3 bases: TGCGCCAGCAGCCAAGAAATGTGGGGGGTACAAGAGACCCAGTACTTC. This codes for CASSQEMWGVQETQYF.

V usage is TRBV6-8 and J usage is TRBJ2-1; D uncertain. Trimming took off 6 bases at V and 0 bases at J, with 6 bases between the two ends. The CDR3 spans 13 residues. Germline loops: CDR1 MNHGY, CDR2 SAAAGT. CDR3 DNA sequence: TGTGCCAGCAGCTCGCGCTCCTACAATGAGCAGTTCTTC. It translates to CASSSRSYNEQFF.

This sequence joins TRBV11-3 and TRBJ1-3, with D possibly TRBD1 on 5 matching bases. The CDR3 is 16 amino acids. Germline V gene lookup returns CDR1 SGHNT and CDR2 YENEEA. Trimming took 5 bases from V and 0 from J, leaving 14 bases between them. The CDR3, as DNA: TGTGCCAGCAGCCAGGCTCTGGGGCGCTCTGGAAACACCATATATTTT. Residues: CASSQALGRSGNTIYF.